These T cell receptor beta chains were read from a single sample in a study of shared clonotypes between healthy human individuals. Sequencing was performed with immunoSEQ multiplex PCR; in TCRdb, only in-frame clones are kept and a portion is missing. The sample contains around 1.4 million clones, around 98.5% of which appear only once. The sample comprised naive CD4+ T cells sorted from blood. These receptors originate from a young man in good health. Each CDR3 is given with its conserved first and last residue.

cdr3_aa,j_call,v_call
CASSQAHLNYGYTF,TRBJ1-2,TRBV13
CASSLAGGPGEQFF,TRBJ2-1,TRBV11-2
CASSDGAGTDTQYF,TRBJ2-3,TRBV25-1
CASSLTSGTNEQYF,TRBJ2-7,TRBV27
CASSLDGQASYEQYF,TRBJ2-7,TRBV11-2
CASSAEFSYEQYF,TRBJ2-7,TRBV2
CASSVSSGGPYNEQFF,TRBJ2-1,TRBV9
CASSLVASGYEQYF,TRBJ2-7,TRBV5-6
CASSLDPDQPQHF,TRBJ1-5,TRBV11-2
CASSLFGGTGNQPQHF,TRBJ1-5,TRBV27
CASSFRKSHQPQHF,TRBJ1-5,TRBV7-2
CASSIGGQLQETQYF,TRBJ2-5,TRBV19
CATSRATNSGNTIYF,TRBJ1-3,TRBV15
CASSLSSGQGGYEQYF,TRBJ2-7,TRBV7-6
CASSLIRADQPQHF,TRBJ1-5,TRBV7-2
CASSFEGTFSGNTIYF,TRBJ1-3,TRBV5-5
CASSWRLAGAYEQYF,TRBJ2-7,TRBV13
CASSPTQDLRNEQFF,TRBJ2-1,TRBV11-3
CASSLGRSSYNEQFF,TRBJ2-1,TRBV6-1
CASSPPSGDYGYTF,TRBJ1-2,TRBV18
CASSLWGVMYEQFF,TRBJ2-1,TRBV5-1
CASSPGLGYEQYF,TRBJ2-7,TRBV5-4
CASSLGDREDYGYTF,TRBJ1-2,TRBV5-1
CASSQGRRGHNEQYF,TRBJ2-7,TRBV4-1
CASTSPESRNLAKNIQYF,TRBJ2-4,TRBV2
CASSYIGRGRASQEQFF,TRBJ2-1,TRBV4-2
CASSLTESLIF,TRBJ2-1,TRBV7-2
CASSLAANEKLFF,TRBJ1-4,TRBV5-1
CASSLAVDEQYF,TRBJ2-7,TRBV5-1
CAISLADDNEQFF,TRBJ2-1,TRBV10-3
CASSIGGDPKIQYF,TRBJ2-4,TRBV19
CASSEGVYGYTF,TRBJ1-2,TRBV2
CAWSRSTFAGTSGSYEQYF,TRBJ2-7,TRBV30
CATSRVGGGGTEAFF,TRBJ1-1,TRBV15